This entry lists 7 T cell receptor beta chains sequenced from one sample in a study of blood T cell repertoires in COVID-19. Profiling relied on immunoSEQ multiplex PCR, and the TCRdb table lists in-frame clones only, not all of them. This sample yields more than 80,000 clones, of which 80% to 95% are seen a single time; about 6.3% belongs to the top ten. Sequencing input: peripheral blood. Receptor source: a man younger than 30 with COVID-19, enrolled during active disease.

The V and J genes are TRBV5-4 and TRBJ2-3; 13 bases align to TRBD2. V gave up 7 bases and J gave up 2 bases; unmatched junction bases: 7. Germline loops: CDR1 SGHNT, CDR2 YYREEE (reference sequence). This CDR3 region has 16 residues. The CDR3 protein is CASGTSGTSYTDTQYF. The CDR3 region has the DNA TGTGCCAGCGGGACTAGCGGGACGTCCTACACAGATACGCAGTATTTT.

The chain is built from TRBV5-1 and TRBJ2-7; TRBD1 is a possible D gene (5 bases). There are 14 residues in the CDR3. Germline V gene sequence: CDR1 SGHRS, CDR2 YFSETQ. V lost 4 bases and J lost 5, with 16 bases in between. The CDR3 region is CASSPRTSPHEQYF. DNA of the CDR3: TGCGCCAGCAGCCCGAGGACAAGCCCCCACGAGCAGTACTTC.

The chain combines TRBV7-2 with TRBJ2-7; TRBD2 matches 7 bases. The CDR3 extends over 15 amino acids. Germline CDR1 and CDR2: SGHTA and FQGNSA. With V trimmed by 3 bases and J by 0 bases, 5 bases remained unmatched. CDR3 sequence reads: CASSFGLGNSYEQYF. In nucleotides, the CDR3 is TGTGCCAGCAGCTTTGGACTAGGGAACTCCTACGAGCAGTACTTC.

The chain joins TRBV5-1 to TRBJ1-1, with 7 bases that match TRBD1. Germline V gene lookup returns CDR1 SGHRS and CDR2 YFSETQ. V lost 3 bases, J lost 4 bases, and 6 bases stayed unmatched. This CDR3 spans 14 amino acids. The CDR3 nucleotides read TGCGCCAGCAGCTCGGACAGGTTTGGCACTGAAGCTTTCTTT. It is translated as CASSSDRFGTEAFF.

This sequence joins TRBV7-8 and TRBJ1-1; 7 nucleotides match TRBD1. Germline CDR1 reads SGHVS; CDR2 reads FQNEAQ. The CDR3 totals 14 residues. The ends lost 4 bases at V and 2 bases at J; junction bases unmatched: 4. This CDR3 reads CASSYDRVNTEAFF. CDR3 coding DNA: TGTGCCAGCAGCTACGACAGGGTTAACACTGAAGCTTTCTTT.

CDR3 region: CASSIGLAGAYEQYF. CDR3 nucleotide sequence: TGTGCCAGCAGCATAGGACTAGCGGGGGCCTACGAGCAGTACTTC. The V gene is TRBV28, the J gene TRBJ2-7, with TRBD2 matching 13 bases. Germline loops: CDR1 MDHEN, CDR2 SYDVKM. This CDR3 spans 15 amino acids. V lost 6 bases and J lost 2; bases outside the gene matches: 4.

This sequence joins TRBV5-4 and TRBJ1-2; 7 bases line up with TRBD1. The CDR3 is 16 residues long. V lost 3 bases, J lost 7 bases, and 15 bases stayed unmatched. The germline V gene encodes CDR1 SGHNT and CDR2 YYREEE (reference sequence). The CDR3, as DNA: TGTGCCAGCAGCTCGGGACAGATTAACTCGGCATCTGGCTACACCTTC. Its translation is CASSSGQINSASGYTF. The complete variable domain, with remaining parts taken from reference TRBV5-4 and TRBJ1-2, reads ETGVTQSPTHLIKTRGQQVTLRCSSQSGHNTVSWYQQALGQGPQFIFQYYREEENGRGNFPPRFSGLQFPNYSSELNVNALELDDSALYLCASSSGQINSASGYTFGSGTRLTVV.